These 32 T cell receptor beta chains share one sample of origin, sequenced in a study of a mutant IDH1 vaccine in newly diagnosed glioma. The time point here: week 23, last vaccination. All doses held 300 ug of mutant IDH1 20-mer peptide, with topical imiquimod. Their specific antigens are unknown. The assay was immunoSEQ multiplex PCR, and TCRdb's table has in-frame clones only and misses some. Among around 41,000 clones, around 76% were seen once, and the ten largest hold approximately 6.5%. The sample was PBMCs, taken from a glioma patient whose treatment included an IDH1 peptide vaccine. These receptors originate from a woman aged 40 to 55 with glioma. Some clones in this sample may be carry-over from other donors' samples.

The V and J genes are TRBV18 and TRBJ1-2; D is possibly TRBD1 (5 bases). Trimming took 3 bases from V and 8 from J, leaving 16 bases between them. Germline-derived CDR1 and CDR2 are KGHSH and LQKENI. This CDR3 comprises 14 residues. The CDR3 spells CASSPSQGQGGYTF. Written as DNA, the CDR3 is TGTGCCAGCTCACCGTCGCAGGGTCAAGGCGGCTACACCTTC.

This chain connects TRBV9 to TRBJ2-3; TRBD2 aligns across 9 bases. In germline, CDR1 is SGDLS, CDR2 YYNGEE. This CDR3 is 16 amino acids long. V shed 1 base and J 4 bases; nucleotides not matched to a gene: 7. The CDR3 here is CASSVYSGRGADTQYF. CDR3 coding DNA: TGTGCCAGCAGCGTATATAGCGGGAGAGGGGCAGATACGCAGTATTTT. Complete variable domain (other parts from reference TRBV9 and TRBJ2-3): DSGVTQTPKHLITATGQRVTLRCSPRSGDLSVYWYQQSLDQGLQFLIQYYNGEERAKGNILERFSAQQFPDLHSELNLSSLELGDSALYFCASSVYSGRGADTQYFGPGTRLTVL.

With regard to this clone: Other DNA variants within this sample encode the same CDR3. The rearrangement joins TRBV5-1 to TRBJ1-2; no firm D call. The CDR3 covers 13 residues. Per the germline V gene, CDR1 is SGHRS and CDR2 is YFSETQ. V was cut by 2 bases and J by 3 bases, with 8 bases left in between. CDR3 DNA: TGCGCCAGCAGCTTAGCCGGGGACTATGGCTACACCTTC. As protein: CASSLAGDYGYTF. Filled out from reference TRBV5-1 and TRBJ1-2, the complete variable domain reads KAGVTQTPRYLIKTRGQQVTLSCSPISGHRSVSWYQQTPGQGLQFLFEYFSETQRNKGNFPGRFSGRQFSNSRSEMNVSTLELGDSALYLCASSLAGDYGYTFGSGTRLTVV.

This chain joins TRBV29-1 and TRBJ2-7; the match to TRBD1 covers 8 bases. The germline V gene has CDR1 SQVTM and CDR2 ANQGSEA. The CDR3 spans 14 residues. The junction had 11 bases not matched to a gene; V was cut back by 7 bases and J by 3 bases. The CDR3 here is CSALLGTGNYEQYF. The CDR3, as DNA: TGCAGCGCACTTTTAGGGACAGGAAACTACGAGCAGTACTTC.

The chain couples TRBV5-1 to TRBJ2-2, with TRBD1 matching 9 bases. Trimming cost V 4 bases and J 5 bases; bases outside gene matches: 15. This CDR3 region has 18 residues. Germline loops: CDR1 SGHRS, CDR2 YFSETQ. The CDR3 protein is CASSRPGQGFRGTGELFF. CDR3 nucleotides: TGCGCCAGCAGCCGGCCGGGACAGGGCTTTCGAGGGACCGGGGAGCTGTTTTTT.

V is TRBV2 and J is TRBJ1-5; D possibly corresponds to TRBD1 (5 bases). Looked up from germline, CDR1 is SNHLY and CDR2 is FYNNEI. CDR3 length equals 13 residues. V lost 5 bases and J lost 4, with 9 bases in between. CDR3 sequence reads: CASSPDSNQPQHF. The CDR3 DNA reads as TGTGCCAGCAGTCCTGACAGTAATCAGCCCCAGCATTTT.

The chain links TRBV6-1 to TRBJ2-7; weak D call: TRBD2 (6 bases). The CDR3 length is 12 residues. The V gene lost 8 bases and the J gene lost 2 bases, with 10 bases spanning the gap. Germline CDR1 is MNHNS and CDR2 is SASEGT. The CDR3 protein is CASARDAYEQYF. CDR3 in DNA: TGTGCCAGCGCGCGGGACGCCTACGAGCAGTACTTC.

The J gene is TRBJ1-1, the V gene TRBV27; 11 nucleotides align to TRBD1. V was clipped by 5 bases and J by 1 base; unmatched bases: 9. The CDR3 length is 17 residues. Germline CDR1 reads MNHEY; CDR2 reads SMNVEV (reference sequence). This CDR3 is CASSPRTGGIRNTEAFF. The CDR3 DNA reads TGTGCCAGCAGTCCCAGGACAGGGGGCATCAGGAACACTGAAGCTTTCTTT.

This clone came up a few times. This chain connects TRBV28 to TRBJ2-7; 7 bases map to TRBD1. This CDR3 is built from 15 residues. Germline CDR1 and CDR2: MDHEN and SYDVKM. The junction had 8 bases not matched to a gene; V was cut back by 4 bases and J by 2 bases. The CDR3 bases are TGTGCCAGCAGTTGGGGGTCGACAGGGACCTACGAGCAGTACTTC. It translates to CASSWGSTGTYEQYF.

J is TRBJ2-7 and V is TRBV4-3; D ambiguous. The CDR3 runs 13 residues. The V end was cut by 0 bases, the J end by 4 bases, with 7 bases between. Germline V gene sequence: CDR1 LGHNA, CDR2 YSLEER. The CDR3 DNA sequence: TGCGCCAGCAGCCAAGATGAGCGATACGAGCAGTACTTC. It translates to CASSQDERYEQYF.

The V call is TRBV18, the J call TRBJ2-6; possible D gene TRBD2, 6 bases. The CDR3 is made up of 18 amino acids. V lost 1 base to trimming and J lost 0 bases, with 13 bases between them. Per germline, CDR1 KGHSH and CDR2 LQKENI. CDR3 in DNA: TGTGCCAGCTCACCACGGAGGGAGTTCGGCTCTGGGGCCAACGTCCTGACTTTC. Amino acids: CASSPRREFGSGANVLTF.

This clone was found once. Other DNA sequences in the sample encode the same CDR3. The V call is TRBV7-9, the J call TRBJ2-3; 7 nucleotides line up with TRBD1. The CDR3 consists of 13 residues. Per the germline V gene, CDR1 is SEHNR and CDR2 is FQNEAQ (reference sequence). Trimming cost V 6 bases and J 4 bases; bases outside gene matches: 4. CDR3 in DNA: TGTGCCAGCAGTCCGAGGGGGCCAGATACGCAGTATTTT. The encoded protein is CASSPRGPDTQYF.

This chain links TRBV28 with TRBJ2-7; 10 bases match TRBD2. The CDR3 totals 15 residues. Germline V gives CDR1 MDHEN, CDR2 SYDVKM. V trimming: 8 bases; J trimming: 0 bases; junction bases outside the gene matches: 7. CDR3 sequence reads: CASSPLAGVSYEQYF. The DNA of the CDR3 is TGTGCCAGCTCCCCGCTAGCGGGAGTCTCCTACGAGCAGTACTTC. Supplemented by reference TRBV28 and TRBJ2-7, the full variable domain reads DVKVTQSSRYLVKRTGEKVFLECVQDMDHENMFWYRQDPGLGLRLIYFSYDVKMKEKGDIPEGYSVSREKKERFSLILESASTNQTSMYLCASSPLAGVSYEQYFGPGTRLTVT.

This chain links TRBV6-5 with TRBJ1-3; D unclear. Germline CDR1 MNHEY, CDR2 SVGAGI. The germline V and J ends were trimmed by 0 bases and 0 bases, with 6 bases remaining between them. The CDR3 covers 15 residues. The CDR3 bases are TGTGCCAGCAGTTACTCGTGGCTCTCTGGAAACACCATATATTTT. Protein sequence: CASSYSWLSGNTIYF.

The V call is TRBV19, the J call TRBJ1-5; no clear D. CDR3 size: 14 residues. CDR1 LNHDA and CDR2 SQIVND come from the germline V gene (reference sequence). V lost 3 bases, J lost 0 bases, and 6 bases lay in between. The CDR3 coding sequence is TGTGCCAGTAGTATCTGGGATAGCAATCAGCCCCAGCATTTT. Translation gives CASSIWDSNQPQHF.

This clone was seen more than once but under ten times. The chain links TRBV29-1 to TRBJ2-7; perhaps TRBD1 as D (5 bases). V shed 6 bases and J shed 0 bases, with 12 bases lying between them. Germline V gives CDR1 SQVTM, CDR2 ANQGSEA. The CDR3 length is 13 residues. The DNA for the CDR3 is TGCAGCGTGGGGCCGGACAACTCCTACGAGCAGTACTTC. The encoded protein is CSVGPDNSYEQYF.

This clone was picked up a small number of times. The chain recombines TRBV19 with TRBJ1-2; D is undetermined. Germline CDR1 reads LNHDA; CDR2 reads SQIVND (reference sequence). V lost 7 bases and J 4 bases, leaving 13 bases between the germline ends. The length of the CDR3 is 13 residues. CDR3 sequence (DNA): TGTGCCAGTATATCGGGGTCGAGCTATGGCTACACCTTC. Protein sequence: CASISGSSYGYTF.

This sequence joins TRBV7-9 and TRBJ2-3; D is unresolved. CDR3 size: 12 residues. Trimming took 4 bases from V and 2 from J, leaving 4 bases between them. Germline V CDR1 and CDR2: SEHNR, FQNEAQ (reference sequence). The CDR3 nucleotides read TGTGCCAGCAGCTCACCCACAGATACGCAGTATTTT. Translation gives CASSSPTDTQYF.

The chain recombines TRBV30 with TRBJ2-5; TRBD2 matches 14 bases. The CDR3 is made up of 13 amino acids. V lost 8 bases and J lost 5; bases outside the gene matches: 4. Looked up from germline, CDR1 is GTSNPN and CDR2 is SVGIG (reference sequence). This CDR3 reads CARGLAGDETQYF. The CDR3 nucleotides read TGTGCCCGGGGACTAGCGGGGGACGAGACCCAGTACTTC. Full variable domain (missing parts from reference TRBV30 and TRBJ2-5): SQTIHQWPATLVQPVGSPLSLECTVEGTSNPNLYWYRQAAGRGLQLLFYSVGIGQISSEVPQNLSASRPQDRQFILSSKKLLLSDSGFYLCARGLAGDETQYFGPGTRLLVL.

This clone was observed a handful of times. The chain's CDR3 is CASSEGGGYTF. The CDR3 coding sequence is TGTGCCAGCAGTGAGGGAGGAGGCTACACCTTC. The chain uses TRBV2 and TRBJ1-2; D is uncertain. Germline V gene data show CDR1 as SNHLY and CDR2 as FYNNEI. V lost 3 bases to trimming and J lost 8 bases, with 7 bases between them. The CDR3 runs 11 residues.

CDR3 nucleotide sequence: TGTGCCACCAGCAGAGGGTGGGCTAGCACAGATACGCAGTATTTT. Translating it yields CATSRGWASTDTQYF. The chain recombines TRBV15 with TRBJ2-3, with D hard to call. The CDR3 totals 15 residues. From germline, CDR1 is LNHNV and CDR2 YYDKDF (reference sequence). V lost 1 base, J lost 0 bases, and 8 bases lay in between.

V and J are TRBV4-3 and TRBJ2-7, with TRBD2 identical over 10 bases. The ends lost 4 bases at V and 6 bases at J; junction bases unmatched: 6. The CDR3 loop spans 14 amino acids. Germline V lookup: CDR1 LGHNA, CDR2 YSLEER. CDR3 DNA: TGCGCCAGCAGCCTCCTAGCGGGAGAGGGCGAGCAGTACTTC. Amino acids: CASSLLAGEGEQYF.

This clone was seen only a few times. J is TRBJ2-1 and V is TRBV9; 7 bases are a match to TRBD2. The CDR3 is made up of 14 amino acids. The germline V gene encodes CDR1 SGDLS and CDR2 YYNGEE. The J segment lost 2 bases and the V segment lost 6 bases, leaving 5 bases of the junction unmatched. The CDR3: CASNSGDPYNEQFF. DNA for the CDR3: TGTGCCAGCAACAGCGGGGACCCCTACAATGAGCAGTTCTTC.

V gene TRBV28 combines with J gene TRBJ1-2, with D possibly matching TRBD1 (5 bases). The CDR3 is 12 residues long. Trimming stripped 4 bases from V and 6 bases from J, with 9 bases between. Germline V lookup: CDR1 MDHEN, CDR2 SYDVKM. CDR3 sequence: CASSSGNDGYTF. The DNA of the CDR3 is TGTGCCAGCAGTTCAGGGAATGATGGCTACACCTTC.

V and J are TRBV29-1 and TRBJ2-5; D is perhaps TRBD1 (6 bases). CDR1 and CDR2 (germline): SQVTM, ANQGSEA. The CDR3 covers 10 residues. V gave up 7 bases and J gave up 10 bases, with 13 bases separating them. The CDR3 is CSARQEVQYF. CDR3 sequence (DNA): TGCAGCGCCAGACAGGAGGTCCAGTACTTC.

The DNA for the CDR3 is TGTGCCAGCAGCGTAAGACAGGGGAATCAGCCCCAGCATTTT. It codes for CASSVRQGNQPQHF. The chain is built from TRBV7-2 and TRBJ1-5; 8 bases fit TRBD1. The CDR3 has 14 residues. Germline trimming cut 5 bases from V and 4 bases from J; bases unmatched to any gene: 4. From germline, CDR1 is SGHTA and CDR2 FQGNSA.

This chain connects TRBV7-9 to TRBJ2-5; D is unresolved. CDR1 is SEHNR, CDR2 FQNEAQ, per germline (reference sequence). The germline V and J ends were trimmed by 0 bases and 0 bases, with 5 bases remaining between them. The CDR3 has 14 amino acids. The CDR3 is CASSLASHQETQYF. CDR3 nucleotides: TGTGCCAGCAGCTTAGCCAGCCACCAAGAGACCCAGTACTTC.

The gene calls are TRBV28 and TRBJ1-2; D is unclear. The CDR3 loop spans 12 amino acids. The V and J ends lost 6 bases and 3 bases respectively, with 8 bases between them. Germline assignment: CDR1 MDHEN and CDR2 SYDVKM. The CDR3 region has the DNA TGTGCCAGCAGGGACGGGGACTATGGCTACACCTTC. It codes for CASRDGDYGYTF.

This clone was seen more than once but under ten times. The CDR3 loop is CASSPYLESGYTF. CDR3 nucleotide sequence: TGCGCCAGCAGCCCCTACTTGGAGAGTGGCTACACCTTC. This chain connects TRBV5-1 to TRBJ1-2; no reliable D call. This CDR3 contains 13 residues. V lost 4 bases to trimming and J lost 7 bases, with 14 bases between them. Germline loops: CDR1 SGHRS, CDR2 YFSETQ.

The V and J genes are TRBV5-1 and TRBJ2-1; D not certain. V dropped 0 bases and J dropped 10 bases, with 14 bases sitting between them. The CDR3 contains 14 residues. Germline V CDR1 and CDR2: SGHRS, YFSETQ. The CDR3 DNA sequence: TGCGCCAGCAGCTTGGTAGGCCAGCCCCGCGAGCAGTTCTTC. Translated, it gives CASSLVGQPREQFF. Together with reference TRBV5-1 and TRBJ2-1, the CDR3 gives the full variable domain: KAGVTQTPRYLIKTRGQQVTLSCSPISGHRSVSWYQQTPGQGLQFLFEYFSETQRNKGNFPGRFSGRQFSNSRSEMNVSTLELGDSALYLCASSLVGQPREQFFGPGTRLTVL.

The V gene is TRBV4-3, the J gene TRBJ1-1, with D perhaps TRBD1 (5 bases). Germline V gene lookup returns CDR1 LGHNA and CDR2 YSLEER. Trimming removed 4 bases at V and 10 bases at J, with 19 bases between. CDR3 length: 14 amino acids. CDR3: CASSPTGQGGLAFF. In DNA, the CDR3 is TGCGCCAGCAGCCCTACGGGGCAGGGCGGTCTAGCTTTCTTT.

This chain connects TRBV5-4 to TRBJ1-2, with D maybe TRBD1 (6 bases). Trimming took off 3 bases at V and 8 bases at J, with 20 bases between the two ends. Germline V gene lookup returns CDR1 SGHNT and CDR2 YYREEE (reference sequence). The CDR3 has 15 residues. For the CDR3, the DNA is TGTGCCAGCAGCTCGGTGGGGGGCCTTGTGGGAGGCTACACCTTC. This encodes CASSSVGGLVGGYTF.